The 17 T cell receptor beta chains in this list originate from one sample, sequenced in a study of T-cell reconstitution after alpha-beta-depleted transplantation in children. Preparation of the TCRbeta library used unique molecular identifiers. TCRdb itself ran the PCR reads through MiXCR, one entry per CDR3 protein. Among fewer than 500,000 distinct CDR3 sequences, about 40% were seen once, and the ten largest hold 25% to 30%. Here the sequenced sample was PBMCs, taken before TCRalphabeta/CD19-depleted stem cell transplant. Receptors were obtained from a girl aged 2 to 9 with aplastic anemia, due to receive a stem cell transplant.

The chain combines TRBV7-2 with TRBJ2-3; D remains unclear. The V gene lost 2 bases and the J gene lost 1 base, with 13 bases spanning the gap. CDR3 length equals 16 residues. The germline gives CDR1 SGHTA, CDR2 FQGNSA. The CDR3 loop is CASSLSLNLGTDTQYF. The CDR3 nucleotides read TGTGCCAGCAGCTTATCCCTAAACCTAGGCACAGATACGCAGTATTTT. The full variable domain, completed using reference TRBV7-2 and TRBJ2-3, is GAGVSQSPSNKVTEKGKDVELRCDPISGHTALYWYRQSLGQGLEFLIYFQGNSAPDKSGLPSDRFSAERTGGSVSTLTIQRTQQEDSAVYLCASSLSLNLGTDTQYFGPGTRLTVL.

V is TRBV20-1 and J is TRBJ2-4, with TRBD2 matching over 11 bases. The CDR3 loop spans 15 amino acids. V lost 5 bases and J lost 7; bases outside the gene matches: 10. CDR1 and CDR2 from the germline V gene are DFQATT and SNEGSKA (reference sequence). For the CDR3, the DNA is TGCAGTGCTCAACGCCCACTAGCGGGAGCGAACATTCAGTACTTC. Encoded protein: CSAQRPLAGANIQYF.

This clonotype has ten or more counts. The chain uses TRBV11-2 and TRBJ2-3; 8 bases match TRBD2. The CDR3 is 16 residues long. CDR1 and CDR2 from the germline V gene are SGHAT and FQNNGV. The ends lost 5 bases at V and 0 bases at J; junction bases unmatched: 7. The CDR3 is CASSTQTSVSTDTQYF. In nucleotides, the CDR3 is TGTGCCAGCAGCACGCAGACTAGCGTGAGCACAGATACGCAGTATTTT.

The J gene is TRBJ2-6, the V gene TRBV29-1; 8 bases fit TRBD1. The CDR3 is 14 residues long. After removal of 6 bases from V and 4 bases from J, the junction contained 5 bases not matched to a gene. Germline CDR1 reads SQVTM; CDR2 reads ANQGSEA. CDR3 sequence (DNA): TGCAGCGTGACAGGGGTGTCAGGGGCCAACGTCCTGACTTTC. As protein: CSVTGVSGANVLTF.

The CDR3 loop reads CSAKRSSGNEQYF. CDR3 DNA: TGCAGTGCCAAGCGGTCTAGCGGCAACGAGCAGTACTTC. The rearrangement uses TRBV20-1 and TRBJ2-7; 7 nucleotides line up with TRBD2. CDR3 length: 13 residues. V lost 6 bases, J lost 5 bases, and 10 bases stayed unmatched. Germline CDR1 DFQATT, CDR2 SNEGSKA (reference sequence).

This clonotype was counted between two and nine times. This chain joins TRBV7-8 and TRBJ2-7, with D possibly matching TRBD1 (6 bases). This CDR3 is 14 amino acids long. Germline CDR1 is SGHVS and CDR2 is FQNEAQ. Trimming shortened V by 1 base and J by 0 bases, and 7 bases separated the two germline ends. The CDR3 DNA is TGTGCCAGCAGCTTAGGGGACACCTCCTACGAGCAGTACTTC. This gives the protein CASSLGDTSYEQYF.

The chain couples TRBV6-1 to TRBJ1-5, with D possibly matching TRBD1 (6 bases). CDR1 and CDR2 (germline): MNHNS, SASEGT. The CDR3 totals 14 residues. Trimming left V 6 bases short and J 1 base short, with 10 bases between. CDR3 in DNA: TGTGCCAGCAGGGGGGCGAGGAGCAATCAGCCCCAGCATTTT. This encodes CASRGARSNQPQHF.

The sample holds one count of this clonotype. This chain uses TRBV7-2 with TRBJ2-7; maybe TRBD2 (5 bases). Trimming stripped 3 bases from V and 6 bases from J, with 15 bases between. Germline-derived CDR1 and CDR2 are SGHTA and FQGNSA. The CDR3 has 14 residues. The CDR3 nucleotides are TGTGCCAGCAGCTTCATGGACTGGAAGTCCGAGCAGTACTTC. Its protein product is CASSFMDWKSEQYF.

The chain recombines TRBV7-8 with TRBJ2-1; D remains unclear. Trimming pared 5 bases from V and 0 bases from J, leaving 14 bases between. This CDR3 contains 16 residues. The germline V gene has CDR1 SGHVS and CDR2 FQNEAQ. In DNA form, the CDR3 reads TGTGCCAGCAGCCTGCCGGAGAGCTCCTCCTACAATGAGCAGTTCTTC. This translates into CASSLPESSSYNEQFF.

J is TRBJ2-3 and V is TRBV5-1; D may be TRBD1 (5 bases). With the DNA end fitting TRBJ1-5 better, the J assignment may be wrong. The CDR3 has 17 amino acids. Germline V gene data show CDR1 as SGHRS and CDR2 as YFSETQ. The CDR3 region has the DNA TGCGCCAGCAGCCTGGCCGTCAGCGGGAGGGGCACAGATACGCAGCATTTT. Translating it yields CASSLAVSGRGTDTQHF.

V is TRBV20-1 and J is TRBJ2-5; unclear D gene. V was clipped by 1 base and J by 2 bases, with 8 bases between them. In germline, CDR1 is DFQATT, CDR2 SNEGSKA (reference sequence). The CDR3 length is 13 residues. CDR3 in DNA: TGCAGTGCTAGAGTACGGATACAAGAGACCCAGTACTTC. Translation gives CSARVRIQETQYF.

This clonotype was counted only a few times. The V and J genes are TRBV2 and TRBJ2-1; TRBD2 might be the D (5 bases). The CDR3 totals 15 residues. Germline V gene data show CDR1 as SNHLY and CDR2 as FYNNEI. V was pared by 7 bases and J by 3 bases, with 16 bases between. CDR3 nucleotides: TGTGCCAGCACCCCAGAGGGTCGTCTCTACAATGAGCAGTTCTTC. Encoded protein: CASTPEGRLYNEQFF.

The chain combines TRBV7-9 with TRBJ2-2, with TRBD2 as a possible D gene (5 bases). Germline V gene data show CDR1 as SEHNR and CDR2 as FQNEAQ (reference sequence). V was clipped by 0 bases and J by 0 bases, with 8 bases between them. This CDR3 region has 16 residues. As DNA, the CDR3 is TGTGCCAGCAGCTTAGCGGTGAGGGCGAACACCGGGGAGCTGTTTTTT. Translating gives CASSLAVRANTGELFF.

This clonotype was counted a few times. The chain combines TRBV20-1 with TRBJ2-7; tentative D call: TRBD2 (6 bases). Deletions cut 3 bases from V and 12 bases from J, with 18 bases between. Per germline, CDR1 DFQATT and CDR2 SNEGSKA (reference sequence). CDR3 length: 12 residues. CDR3 in DNA: TGCAGTGCTAGTAACGGGACTCGCTACTGGTACTTC. Its translation: CSASNGTRYWYF.

V gene TRBV6-5 combines with J gene TRBJ2-1; 8 bases are shared with TRBD2. Germline V gene sequence: CDR1 MNHEY, CDR2 SVGAGI. CDR3 length equals 15 residues. V dropped 6 bases and J dropped 2; count of bases not matched to a gene: 6. DNA for the CDR3: TGTGCCAGCAGGTTAGCGGGACGGACCTACAATGAGCAGTTCTTC. Translation gives CASRLAGRTYNEQFF.

The chain has TRBV2 and TRBJ2-3; possible D gene TRBD2, 5 bases. Germline CDR1 reads SNHLY; CDR2 reads FYNNEI. Trimming stripped 8 bases from V and 0 bases from J, with 12 bases between. The CDR3 extends over 14 amino acids. CDR3 residues: CASLGLTSTDTQYF. The CDR3 DNA sequence: TGTGCCAGCCTCGGACTTACTAGCACAGATACGCAGTATTTT.

In regard to this clonotype: Mismatch with germline at one junction end may stem from a read error. This chain links TRBV20-1 with TRBJ2-1; no clear D. Germline CDR1 and CDR2: DFQATT and SNEGSKA (reference sequence). There are 11 residues in the CDR3. CDR3 amino acids: CSARDPRGNLF. The CDR3 DNA reads TGCAGTGCTAGAGATCCTCGCGGTAATCTCTTC.